This T cell receptor (beta chain) appears in the sequencing data of a study of blood T cells in healthy people across ages. Using a J-beta primer mix together with a sample-barcoded 5' primer, a second PCR was run for about 6 to 11 cycles. TCRdb processed the 5' RACE reads anew with MiXCR; each CDR3 protein has one entry. The repertoire holds 1.5 million to 2 million distinct CDR3 sequences, with 25% to 30% as singletons. In germline, CDR1 is MNHEY, CDR2 SVGEGT. J lost 4 bases, V lost 8 bases, and 4 bases had no gene match. There are 14 residues in the CDR3. General study findings and limits: CMV status of donors was not determined, possibly confounding expanded clonotype changes. One million T cells yielded diversity estimates that were considered underestimates. Whereas aged donors had fewer naive CD4+ cells, long-lived donors had more of them and higher diversity.

This clonotype was seen a few times. What it recognizes is unknown. The sample providers were healthy Caucasian people from Russia, aged about 6 to 95. The sequence came from a woman aged 25 to 45 in good health. Specimen: blood. The J gene is TRBJ2-5, the V gene TRBV6-2 or TRBV6-3; 13 positions match TRBD2. CDR3 bases: TGTGCCAGCGGGGGACTAGCGGGACTAGAGACCCAGTACTTC. It yields the protein CASGGLAGLETQYF.